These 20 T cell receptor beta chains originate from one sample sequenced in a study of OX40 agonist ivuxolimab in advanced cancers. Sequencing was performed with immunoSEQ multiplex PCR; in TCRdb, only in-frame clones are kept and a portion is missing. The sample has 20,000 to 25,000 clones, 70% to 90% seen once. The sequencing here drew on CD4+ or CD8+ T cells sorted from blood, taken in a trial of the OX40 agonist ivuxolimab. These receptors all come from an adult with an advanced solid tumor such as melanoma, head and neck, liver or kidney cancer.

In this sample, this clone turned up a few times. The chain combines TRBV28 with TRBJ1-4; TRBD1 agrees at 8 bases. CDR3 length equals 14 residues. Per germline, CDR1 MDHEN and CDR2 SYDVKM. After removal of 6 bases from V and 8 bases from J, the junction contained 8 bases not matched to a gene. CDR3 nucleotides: TGTGCCAGCAGGCGGACAGGGCCAAAGGAAAAACTGTTTTTT. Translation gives CASRRTGPKEKLFF.

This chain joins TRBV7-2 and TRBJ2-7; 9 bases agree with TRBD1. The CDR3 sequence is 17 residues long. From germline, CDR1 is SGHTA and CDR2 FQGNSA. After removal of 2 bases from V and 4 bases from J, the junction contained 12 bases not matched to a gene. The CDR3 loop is CASSLLGKGQGLYEQYF. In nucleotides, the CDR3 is TGTGCCAGCAGCTTATTAGGAAAGGGACAGGGTTTATACGAGCAGTACTTC.

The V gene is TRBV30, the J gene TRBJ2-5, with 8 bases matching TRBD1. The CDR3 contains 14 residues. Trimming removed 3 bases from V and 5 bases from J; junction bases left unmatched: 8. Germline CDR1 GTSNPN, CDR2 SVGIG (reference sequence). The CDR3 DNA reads TGTGCCTGGAGCACTGGGACAGGCCGGGAGACCCAGTACTTC. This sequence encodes CAWSTGTGRETQYF.

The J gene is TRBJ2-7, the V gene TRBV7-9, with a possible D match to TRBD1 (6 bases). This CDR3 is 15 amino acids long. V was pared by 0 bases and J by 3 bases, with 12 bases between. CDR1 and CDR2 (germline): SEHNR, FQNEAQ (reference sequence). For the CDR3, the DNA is TGTGCCAGCAGCTTAGCCGGGCAGGGGTTCTACGAGCAGTACTTC. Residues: CASSLAGQGFYEQYF.

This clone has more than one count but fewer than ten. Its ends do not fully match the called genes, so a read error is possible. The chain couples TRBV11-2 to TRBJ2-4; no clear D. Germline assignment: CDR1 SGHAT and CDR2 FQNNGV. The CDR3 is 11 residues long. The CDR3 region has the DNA TGTGCCAGCAGGCTCGGAACGGTCTCTTCCTTC. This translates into CASRLGTVSSF. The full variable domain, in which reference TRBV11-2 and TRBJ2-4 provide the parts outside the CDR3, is EAGVAQSPRYKIIEKRQSVAFWCNPISGHATLYWYQQILGQGPKLLIQFQNNGVVDDSQLPKDRFSAERLKGVDSTLKIQPAKLEDSAVYLCASRLGTVSSFGAGTRLSVL.

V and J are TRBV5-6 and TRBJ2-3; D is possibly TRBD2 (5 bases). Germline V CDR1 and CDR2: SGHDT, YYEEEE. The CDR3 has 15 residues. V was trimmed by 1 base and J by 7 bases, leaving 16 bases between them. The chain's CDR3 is CASSLTWWELNTQYF. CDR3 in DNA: TGTGCCAGCAGCTTGACTTGGTGGGAGCTCAATACGCAGTATTTT. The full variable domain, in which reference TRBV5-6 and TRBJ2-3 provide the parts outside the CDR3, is DAGVTQSPTHLIKTRGQQVTLRCSPKSGHDTVSWYQQALGQGPQFIFQYYEEEERQRGNFPDRFSGHQFPNYSSELNVNALLLGDSALYLCASSLTWWELNTQYFGPGTRLTVL.

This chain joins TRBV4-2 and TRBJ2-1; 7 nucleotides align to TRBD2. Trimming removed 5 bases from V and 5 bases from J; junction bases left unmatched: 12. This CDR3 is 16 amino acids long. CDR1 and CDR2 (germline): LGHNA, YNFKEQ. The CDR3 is CASSFTAGKPNNEQFF. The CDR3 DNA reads TGTGCCAGCAGCTTTACAGCGGGGAAACCCAACAATGAGCAGTTCTTC.

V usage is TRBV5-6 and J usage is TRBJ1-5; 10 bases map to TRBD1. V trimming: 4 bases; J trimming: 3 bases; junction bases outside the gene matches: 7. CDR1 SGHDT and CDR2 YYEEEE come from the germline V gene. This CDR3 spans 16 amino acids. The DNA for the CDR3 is TGTGCCAGCAGCCGAGACGGGACAGGGGCCAATCAGCCCCAGCATTTT. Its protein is CASSRDGTGANQPQHF.

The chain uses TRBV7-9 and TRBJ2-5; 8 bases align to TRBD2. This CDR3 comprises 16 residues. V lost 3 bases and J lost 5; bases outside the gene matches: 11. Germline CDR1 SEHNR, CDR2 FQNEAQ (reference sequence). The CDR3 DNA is TGTGCCAGCAGCTTGCTAACTGGTAGCGGGATCGAGACCCAGTACTTC. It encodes CASSLLTGSGIETQYF.

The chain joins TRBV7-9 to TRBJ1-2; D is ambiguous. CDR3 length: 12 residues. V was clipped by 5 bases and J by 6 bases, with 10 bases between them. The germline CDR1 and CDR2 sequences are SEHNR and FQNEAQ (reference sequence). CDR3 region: CASSLVADGYTF. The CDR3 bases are TGTGCCAGCAGCCTAGTGGCGGATGGCTACACCTTC.

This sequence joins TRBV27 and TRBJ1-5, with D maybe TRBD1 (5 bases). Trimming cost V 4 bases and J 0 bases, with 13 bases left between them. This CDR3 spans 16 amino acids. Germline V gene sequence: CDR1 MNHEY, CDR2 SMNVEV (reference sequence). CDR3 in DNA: TGTGCCAGCAGTTCGGGACTCCTTTATAGCAATCAGCCCCAGCATTTT. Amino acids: CASSSGLLYSNQPQHF.

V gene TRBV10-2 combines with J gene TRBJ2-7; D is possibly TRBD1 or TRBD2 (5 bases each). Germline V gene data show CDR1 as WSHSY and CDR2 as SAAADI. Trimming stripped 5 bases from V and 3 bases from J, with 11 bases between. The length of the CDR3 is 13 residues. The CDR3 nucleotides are TGCGCCAGCAGTTTCGGGACCGGCTACGAGCAGTACTTC. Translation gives CASSFGTGYEQYF.

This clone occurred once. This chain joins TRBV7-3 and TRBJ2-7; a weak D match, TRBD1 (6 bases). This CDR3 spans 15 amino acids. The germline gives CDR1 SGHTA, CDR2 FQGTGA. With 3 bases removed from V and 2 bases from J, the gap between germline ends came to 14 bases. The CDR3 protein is CASSLGRGYTYEQYF. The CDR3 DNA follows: TGTGCCAGCAGCTTGGGCAGGGGCTACACCTACGAGCAGTACTTC.

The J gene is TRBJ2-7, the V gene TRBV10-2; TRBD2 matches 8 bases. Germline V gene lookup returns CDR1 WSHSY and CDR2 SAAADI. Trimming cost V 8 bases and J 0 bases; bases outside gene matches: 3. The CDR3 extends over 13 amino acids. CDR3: CASRGGDSYEQYF. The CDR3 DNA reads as TGCGCCAGCCGGGGGGGGGACTCCTACGAGCAGTACTTC.

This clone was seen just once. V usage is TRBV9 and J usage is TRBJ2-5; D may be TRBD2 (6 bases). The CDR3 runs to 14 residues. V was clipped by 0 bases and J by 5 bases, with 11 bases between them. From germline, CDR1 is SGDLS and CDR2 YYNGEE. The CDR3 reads CASSVGEGRETQYF. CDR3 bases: TGTGCCAGCAGCGTAGGGGAAGGGAGGGAGACCCAGTACTTC.

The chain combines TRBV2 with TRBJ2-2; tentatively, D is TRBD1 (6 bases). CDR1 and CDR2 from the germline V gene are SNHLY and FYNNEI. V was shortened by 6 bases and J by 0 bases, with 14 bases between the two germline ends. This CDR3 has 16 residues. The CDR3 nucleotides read TGTGCCAGCAGGGATGACAGGAGATCGAACACCGGGGAGCTGTTTTTT. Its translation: CASRDDRRSNTGELFF.

The CDR3 nucleotides read TGTGCCAGCAGCTTACCTAGCGGGAGAATCCACGAGCAGTACTTC. It is translated as CASSLPSGRIHEQYF. The rearrangement uses TRBV11-2 and TRBJ2-7, with TRBD2 identical over 10 bases. CDR1 is SGHAT, CDR2 FQNNGV, per germline. The CDR3 contains 15 residues. J gave up 5 bases and V 2 bases, and 6 bases lay outside the gene matches.

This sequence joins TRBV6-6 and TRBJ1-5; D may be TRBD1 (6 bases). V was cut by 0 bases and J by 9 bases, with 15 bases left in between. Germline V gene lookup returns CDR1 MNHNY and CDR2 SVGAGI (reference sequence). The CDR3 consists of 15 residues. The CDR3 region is CASSYSGGRVGPQHF. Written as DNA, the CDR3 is TGTGCCAGCAGTTACTCGGGGGGCCGGGTAGGGCCCCAGCATTTT.

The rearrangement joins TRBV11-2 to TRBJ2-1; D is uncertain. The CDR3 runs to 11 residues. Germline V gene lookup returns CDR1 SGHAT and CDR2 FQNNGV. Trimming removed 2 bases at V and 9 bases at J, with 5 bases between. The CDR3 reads CASSLLSEQFF. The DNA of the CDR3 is TGTGCCAGCAGCTTACTTTCTGAGCAGTTCTTC.

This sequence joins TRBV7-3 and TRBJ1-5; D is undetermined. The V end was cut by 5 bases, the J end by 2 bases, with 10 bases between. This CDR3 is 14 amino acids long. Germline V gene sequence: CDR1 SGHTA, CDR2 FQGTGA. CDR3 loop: CASSARGGNQPQHF. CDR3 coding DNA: TGTGCCAGCAGCGCACGGGGAGGCAATCAGCCCCAGCATTTT.